These 31 T cell receptor beta chains originate from one sample sequenced in a study of cytomegalovirus exposure and HLA in healthy donors. The primer mix had 60 Vbeta and 13 Jbeta primers. TCRdb's table, derived via immunoSEQ multiplex PCR, lists solely in-frame clones and lacks some. The table has 100,000 to 150,000 clones, over 60% seen once. Sequenced material: PBMCs. The source of these receptors is a man aged 45-65 years in good health and CMV-seronegative.

The table lists this clone with a few counts. The chain is built from TRBV5-1 and TRBJ1-4; D is perhaps TRBD1 (5 bases). Per the germline V gene, CDR1 is SGHRS and CDR2 is YFSETQ. The CDR3 runs 15 residues. Trimming shortened V by 3 bases and J by 10 bases, and 19 bases separated the two germline ends. The DNA for the CDR3 is TGCGCCAGCAGCTCTCGGGGAAACCCGGGGGGAAAACTGTTTTTT. Its protein product is CASSSRGNPGGKLFF.

This chain links TRBV14 with TRBJ1-4; 8 bases fit TRBD1. V shed 4 bases and J 7 bases; nucleotides not matched to a gene: 11. The CDR3 covers 16 residues. Germline V gene data show CDR1 as SGHDN and CDR2 as FVKESK. The CDR3 sequence: CASSRMDRVVGEKLFF. The CDR3 bases are TGTGCCAGCAGCCGAATGGACAGGGTGGTCGGTGAAAAACTGTTTTTT.

The table lists this clone with a few counts. The chain uses TRBV11-2 and TRBJ2-1, with D possibly being TRBD2 (6 bases). Germline V CDR1 and CDR2: SGHAT, FQNNGV. The CDR3 totals 16 residues. V lost 5 bases to trimming and J lost 2 bases, with 16 bases between them. CDR3 loop: CASSPTGVGTYNEQFF. CDR3 coding DNA: TGTGCCAGCAGCCCCACGGGGGTGGGGACCTACAATGAGCAGTTCTTC. The full variable domain, in which reference TRBV11-2 and TRBJ2-1 provide the parts outside the CDR3, is EAGVAQSPRYKIIEKRQSVAFWCNPISGHATLYWYQQILGQGPKLLIQFQNNGVVDDSQLPKDRFSAERLKGVDSTLKIQPAKLEDSAVYLCASSPTGVGTYNEQFFGPGTRLTVL.

The V call is TRBV18, the J call TRBJ1-2, with a tentative D call TRBD1 (6 bases). Trimming removed 3 bases at V and 6 bases at J, with 20 bases between. CDR3 size: 16 residues. Germline lookup yields CDR1 KGHSH and CDR2 LQKENI. CDR3 sequence (DNA): TGTGCCAGCTCACCTTCTAGAGGGGGGGACCCACATGGCTACACCTTC. This encodes CASSPSRGGDPHGYTF.

V is TRBV19 and J is TRBJ1-1; the D gene is possibly TRBD1 (5 bases). The germline V gene encodes CDR1 LNHDA and CDR2 SQIVND (reference sequence). CDR3 length: 15 residues. V shed 9 bases and J shed 5 bases, with 22 bases lying between them. CDR3 in DNA: TGTGCCAGCACCTACCAGGGCGGAGCAAGGACTGAAGCTTTCTTT. Amino acids: CASTYQGGARTEAFF.

V gene TRBV11-2 combines with J gene TRBJ2-7, with D uncertain. Germline CDR1 reads SGHAT; CDR2 reads FQNNGV. V was pared by 0 bases and J by 3 bases, with 12 bases between. CDR3 length equals 15 residues. As DNA, the CDR3 is TGTGCCAGCAGCTTAGATTTGGGCCTCGGCTACGAGCAGTACTTC. This gives the protein CASSLDLGLGYEQYF.

The V call is TRBV15, the J call TRBJ2-2; no clear D. Trimming took 1 base from V and 8 from J, leaving 14 bases between them. Germline CDR1 and CDR2: LNHNV and YYDKDF (reference sequence). The CDR3 spans 15 residues. The CDR3: CATSRVTALSGELFF. The CDR3 nucleotides are TGTGCCACCAGCAGAGTGACTGCCTTAAGTGGGGAGCTGTTTTTT.

This clone has just one count. The gene calls are TRBV5-6 and TRBJ1-5; tentatively, D is TRBD1 (5 bases). The CDR3 is 15 residues long. With 3 bases removed from V and 2 bases from J, the gap between germline ends came to 12 bases. Germline CDR1 and CDR2: SGHDT and YYEEEE. The DNA of the CDR3 is TGTGCCAGCAGCTGGGGGACTGACGGCAATCAGCCCCAGCATTTT. Its protein product is CASSWGTDGNQPQHF. Full variable domain (remainder filled in from reference TRBV5-6 and TRBJ1-5): DAGVTQSPTHLIKTRGQQVTLRCSPKSGHDTVSWYQQALGQGPQFIFQYYEEEERQRGNFPDRFSGHQFPNYSSELNVNALLLGDSALYLCASSWGTDGNQPQHFGDGTRLSIL.

This clone turned up a few times. This chain links TRBV5-1 with TRBJ2-1, with D tentatively TRBD2 (6 bases). Trimming shortened V by 5 bases and J by 7 bases, and 13 bases separated the two germline ends. The CDR3 sequence is 13 residues long. CDR1 and CDR2 (germline): SGHRS, YFSETQ. CDR3 sequence: CASREGTENEQFF. CDR3 nucleotides: TGCGCCAGCAGGGAAGGGACTGAGAATGAGCAGTTCTTC.

The chain recombines TRBV4-1 with TRBJ2-1; the match to TRBD2 covers 8 bases. There are 14 residues in the CDR3. V lost 4 bases to trimming and J lost 4 bases; unmatched junction nucleotides: 3. CDR1 is MGHRA and CDR2 is YSYEKL in the germline V gene. Written as DNA, the CDR3 is TGCGCCAGCAGCCCCGGGGGGGCGTACAATGAGCAGTTCTTC. Protein sequence: CASSPGGAYNEQFF.

This sequence joins TRBV9 and TRBJ1-1; no firm D call. This CDR3 contains 15 residues. V lost 4 bases to trimming and J lost 4 bases, with 17 bases between them. The germline V gene has CDR1 SGDLS and CDR2 YYNGEE. Written as DNA, the CDR3 is TGTGCCAGCAGCCCCGGACTCCTCGAGGGCACTGAAGCTTTCTTT. Its protein is CASSPGLLEGTEAFF.

The chain joins TRBV5-4 to TRBJ2-2; TRBD2 matches at 9 bases. Germline values: CDR1 SGHNT, CDR2 YYREEE (reference sequence). CDR3 length: 18 amino acids. V lost 0 bases, J lost 4 bases, and 10 bases stayed unmatched. The DNA for the CDR3 is TGTGCCAGCAGCTTGGGACTAGCGGTCCAACGGGGCACCGGGGAGCTGTTTTTT. Translation gives CASSLGLAVQRGTGELFF.

This chain links TRBV30 with TRBJ2-6; no clear D gene. The V and J ends lost 3 bases and 3 bases respectively, with 9 bases between them. The CDR3 has 14 amino acids. The germline gives CDR1 GTSNPN, CDR2 SVGIG (reference sequence). The CDR3 here is CAWSLTVGANVLTF. CDR3 bases: TGTGCCTGGAGCCTAACAGTTGGGGCCAACGTCCTGACTTTC.

J is TRBJ1-5 and V is TRBV30; a possible D gene is TRBD1 (5 bases). Deletions cut 5 bases from V and 3 bases from J, with 11 bases between. This CDR3 comprises 13 residues. Germline CDR1 reads GTSNPN; CDR2 reads SVGIG (reference sequence). The CDR3 nucleotides are TGTGCCTGGGGGGGGGACGACAATCAGCCCCAGCATTTT. This gives the protein CAWGGDDNQPQHF.

The chain joins TRBV4-1 to TRBJ2-2; a possible D gene is TRBD2 (5 bases). Germline values: CDR1 MGHRA, CDR2 YSYEKL. Deletions cut 4 bases from V and 1 base from J, with 19 bases between. This CDR3 contains 18 residues. CDR3 DNA sequence: TGCGCCAGCAGCCTAGTAGACTATAGCATCAAGAACACCGGGGAGCTGTTTTTT. This encodes CASSLVDYSIKNTGELFF.

This sequence joins TRBV28 and TRBJ1-2; D might be TRBD1 (5 bases). V was cut by 1 base and J by 4 bases, with 10 bases left in between. CDR3 length: 14 residues. CDR1 MDHEN and CDR2 SYDVKM come from the germline V gene. The CDR3 sequence: CASSLLGGIYGYTF. Written as DNA, the CDR3 is TGTGCCAGCAGTTTATTGGGGGGGATCTATGGCTACACCTTC.

The rearrangement joins TRBV4-3 to TRBJ2-3; 12 positions agree with TRBD2. This CDR3 is built from 21 residues. Per the germline V gene, CDR1 is LGHNA and CDR2 is YSLEER. Trimming took 0 bases from V and 2 from J; bases not matched to a gene: 15. CDR3 amino acids: CASSQDRGPGSSGGVTDTQYF. The DNA of the CDR3 is TGCGCCAGCAGCCAAGATCGTGGGCCCGGGTCTAGCGGGGGGGTCACAGATACGCAGTATTTT.

The rearrangement links TRBV6-6 to TRBJ2-1, with TRBD1 matching 7 bases. V lost 7 bases, J lost 2 bases, and 2 bases stayed unmatched. Germline values: CDR1 MNHNY, CDR2 SVGAGI (reference sequence). The CDR3 consists of 13 residues. CDR3 sequence: CASTGGPYNEQFF. The CDR3 nucleotides read TGTGCCAGCACAGGGGGACCCTACAATGAGCAGTTCTTC.

V usage is TRBV5-5 and J usage is TRBJ2-7, with 10 positions matching TRBD2. Germline CDR1 reads SGHKS; CDR2 reads YYEKEE (reference sequence). The CDR3 runs 16 residues. Trimming took 2 bases from V and 10 from J; bases not matched to a gene: 15. The CDR3 DNA follows: TGTGCCAGCAGCTTAAGTTATAGGGCTAGCGGGGGCTTACAGTACGTC. It encodes CASSLSYRASGGLQYV.

This clone was seen more than once but under ten times. The chain has TRBV6-4 and TRBJ2-7, with TRBD1 as a possible D gene (6 bases). CDR3 size: 15 residues. Trimming shortened V by 2 bases and J by 3 bases, and 14 bases separated the two germline ends. Germline V gene lookup returns CDR1 MRHNA and CDR2 SNTAGT. CDR3 coding DNA: TGTGCCAGCAGTGACGGCAGGGGAGTCCACTACGAGCAGTACGTC. Encoded protein: CASSDGRGVHYEQYV.

This clone has just a few counts. The chain uses TRBV30 and TRBJ1-1; no clear D gene. Germline V gene lookup returns CDR1 GTSNPN and CDR2 SVGIG (reference sequence). The length of the CDR3 is 11 residues. Trimming left V 6 bases short and J 1 base short, with 6 bases between. The CDR3, as DNA: TGTGCCTGTAGGAGGAACACTGAAGCTTTCTTT. Its protein product is CACRRNTEAFF.

This chain connects TRBV4-3 to TRBJ1-1, with TRBD1 as a possible D gene (5 bases). This CDR3 region has 18 residues. Trimming shortened V by 0 bases and J by 4 bases, and 21 bases separated the two germline ends. Germline loops: CDR1 LGHNA, CDR2 YSLEER. CDR3 sequence: CASSQDFGGVREGTEAFF. The CDR3 DNA reads TGCGCCAGCAGCCAAGATTTCGGGGGTGTAAGAGAGGGCACTGAAGCTTTCTTT.

This clone was counted only a few times. This chain links TRBV5-8 with TRBJ2-5, with TRBD2 identical over 14 bases. V lost 3 bases, J lost 1 base, and 5 bases stayed unmatched. Germline CDR1 SGHTS, CDR2 YDEGEE. This CDR3 is built from 17 residues. The CDR3 DNA sequence: TGTGCCAGCAGCTCCGGGACTAGCGGGGGCCTCCAAGAGACCCAGTACTTC. This codes for CASSSGTSGGLQETQYF.

This clone came up a few times. V and J are TRBV13 and TRBJ1-2; 10 positions match TRBD1. Looked up from germline, CDR1 is PRHDT and CDR2 is FYEKMQ (reference sequence). CDR3 length: 14 amino acids. With 5 bases clipped from V and 2 bases from J, the junction kept 2 bases outside the gene matches. Here the CDR3 DNA reads TGTGCCAGCAGCCCGGACAGGGGGAACTATGGCTACACCTTC. Amino acids: CASSPDRGNYGYTF. The variable domain in full, completed from reference TRBV13 and TRBJ1-2, reads AAGVIQSPRHLIKEKRETATLKCYPIPRHDTVYWYQQGPGQDPQFLISFYEKMQSDKGSIPDRFSAQQFSDYHSELNMSSLELGDSALYFCASSPDRGNYGYTFGSGTRLTVV.

Written as DNA, the CDR3 is TGTGCCAGCAGCCCTCCTGCCGGCGAGCAGTACTTC. Its protein product is CASSPPAGEQYF. The chain uses TRBV7-2 and TRBJ2-7, with D hard to call. Germline lookup yields CDR1 SGHTA and CDR2 FQGNSA. This CDR3 spans 12 amino acids. V was pared by 5 bases and J by 6 bases, with 11 bases between.

As for this clone: This sample includes further DNA sequences coding for the same CDR3. The chain recombines TRBV5-1 with TRBJ2-2; 7 positions agree with TRBD1. The CDR3 totals 16 residues. Germline V gene lookup returns CDR1 SGHRS and CDR2 YFSETQ. Trimming removed 3 bases from V and 0 bases from J; junction bases left unmatched: 5. This CDR3 reads CASSSLTGTNTGELFF. As DNA, the CDR3 is TGCGCCAGCAGCTCATTGACAGGGACGAACACCGGGGAGCTGTTTTTT.

CDR3 loop: CASSSDRVHTGELFF. The CDR3 nucleotides are TGTGCCAGCAGCTCAGACAGGGTCCACACCGGGGAGCTGTTTTTT. The genes are TRBV5-4 and TRBJ2-2; 7 bases align to TRBD1. Germline CDR1 and CDR2: SGHNT and YYREEE (reference sequence). V lost 3 bases, J lost 3 bases, and 5 bases stayed unmatched. The CDR3 totals 15 residues.

Details on this clone: This sample also contains other DNA sequences that code for the same CDR3. The rearrangement joins TRBV5-8 to TRBJ1-1; 11 bases map to TRBD1. This CDR3 region has 15 residues. Germline values: CDR1 SGHTS, CDR2 YDEGEE. V lost 4 bases and J lost 5; bases outside the gene matches: 7. CDR3 DNA: TGTGCCAGCAGCCACCGGGACAGGGGGGGTACTGAAGCTTTCTTT. It translates to CASSHRDRGGTEAFF. The variable domain in full, with the rest retrieved from reference TRBV5-8 and TRBJ1-1, is EAGVTQSPTHLIKTRGQQATLRCSPISGHTSVYWYQQALGLGLQFLLWYDEGEERNRGNFPPRFSGRQFPNYSSELNVNALELEDSALYLCASSHRDRGGTEAFFGQGTRLTVV.

This clone appeared once. The chain recombines TRBV7-7 with TRBJ2-5, with 8 bases that match TRBD1. V was clipped by 2 bases and J by 5 bases; unmatched bases: 4. The length of the CDR3 is 14 residues. Germline lookup yields CDR1 SSHAT and CDR2 FNYEAQ (reference sequence). In DNA form, the CDR3 reads TGTGCCAGCAGCTTATCAGGGGGCAGCGAGACCCAGTACTTC. It is translated as CASSLSGGSETQYF. Full variable domain (remainder filled in from reference TRBV7-7 and TRBJ2-5): GAGVSQSPRYKVTKRGQDVTLRCDPISSHATLYWYQQALGQGPEFLTYFNYEAQPDKSGLPSDRFSAERPEGSISTLTIQRTEQRDSAMYRCASSLSGGSETQYFGPGTRLLVL.

The rearrangement uses TRBV28 and TRBJ2-5, with D unclear. The germline V gene has CDR1 MDHEN and CDR2 SYDVKM. Trimming removed 9 bases at V and 4 bases at J, with 24 bases between. CDR3 size: 16 residues. DNA for the CDR3: TGTGCCAGTTCAATTCTCGACTCTACTGCCAGAGAGACCCAGTACTTC. Amino acids: CASSILDSTARETQYF. Full variable domain (rest looked up from reference TRBV28 and TRBJ2-5): DVKVTQSSRYLVKRTGEKVFLECVQDMDHENMFWYRQDPGLGLRLIYFSYDVKMKEKGDIPEGYSVSREKKERFSLILESASTNQTSMYLCASSILDSTARETQYFGPGTRLLVL.

This clone was observed a single time. V and J are TRBV11-1 and TRBJ1-3; D is undetermined. The CDR3 runs 16 residues. Germline V gene data show CDR1 as SGHAT and CDR2 as FQDESV (reference sequence). The V and J ends lost 2 bases and 0 bases respectively, with 11 bases between them. In DNA form, the CDR3 reads TGTGCCAGCAGCTTACAACACGTCTCCTCTGGAAACACCATATATTTT. It is translated as CASSLQHVSSGNTIYF.